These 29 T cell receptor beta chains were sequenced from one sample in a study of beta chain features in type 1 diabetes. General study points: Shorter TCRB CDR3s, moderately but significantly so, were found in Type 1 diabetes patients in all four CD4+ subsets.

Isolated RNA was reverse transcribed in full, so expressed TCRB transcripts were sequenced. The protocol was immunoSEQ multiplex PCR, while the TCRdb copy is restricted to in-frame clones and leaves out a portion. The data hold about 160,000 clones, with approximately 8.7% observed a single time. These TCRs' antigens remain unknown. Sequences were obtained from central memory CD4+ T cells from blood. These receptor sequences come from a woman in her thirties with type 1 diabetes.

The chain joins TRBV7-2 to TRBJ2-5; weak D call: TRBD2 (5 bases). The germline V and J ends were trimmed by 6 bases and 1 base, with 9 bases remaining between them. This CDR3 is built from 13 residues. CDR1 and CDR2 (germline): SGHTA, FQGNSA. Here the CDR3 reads CASRRGPQETQYF. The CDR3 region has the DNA TGTGCCAGCAGAAGAGGGCCCCAAGAGACCCAGTACTTC.

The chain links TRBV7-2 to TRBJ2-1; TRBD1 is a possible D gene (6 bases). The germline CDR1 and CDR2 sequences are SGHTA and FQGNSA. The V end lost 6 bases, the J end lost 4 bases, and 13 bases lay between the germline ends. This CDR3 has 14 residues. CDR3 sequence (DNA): TGTGCCAGCAGGGCCGGGACAATGTACAATGAGCAGTTCTTC. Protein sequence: CASRAGTMYNEQFF.

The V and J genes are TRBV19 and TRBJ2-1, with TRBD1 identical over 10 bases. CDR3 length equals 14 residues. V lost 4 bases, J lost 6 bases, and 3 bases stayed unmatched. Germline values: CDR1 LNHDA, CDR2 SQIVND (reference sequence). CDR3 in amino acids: CASSRQGALNEQFF. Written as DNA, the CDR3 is TGTGCCAGTAGTAGACAGGGGGCGCTCAATGAGCAGTTCTTC.

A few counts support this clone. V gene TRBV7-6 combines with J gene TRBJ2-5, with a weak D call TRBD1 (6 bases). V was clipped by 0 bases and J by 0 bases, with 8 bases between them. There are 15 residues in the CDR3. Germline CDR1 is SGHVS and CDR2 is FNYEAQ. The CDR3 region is CASSLAQGYQETQYF. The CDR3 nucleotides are TGTGCCAGCAGCTTAGCACAGGGCTACCAAGAGACCCAGTACTTC.

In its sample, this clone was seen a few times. DNA of the CDR3: TGTGCCAGTAGTCTCTACAGTGCTGCAACTAATGAAAAACTGTTTTTT. Translation: CASSLYSAATNEKLFF. This rearrangement joins TRBV19 to TRBJ1-4; D is unresolved. V was clipped by 5 bases and J by 0 bases, with 13 bases between them. The CDR3 length is 16 residues. Germline V gene lookup returns CDR1 LNHDA and CDR2 SQIVND (reference sequence).

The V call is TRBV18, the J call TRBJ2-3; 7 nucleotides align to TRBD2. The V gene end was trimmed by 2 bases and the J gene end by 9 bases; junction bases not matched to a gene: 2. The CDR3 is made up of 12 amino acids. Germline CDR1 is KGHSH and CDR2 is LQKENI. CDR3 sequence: CASSPSAGTQYF. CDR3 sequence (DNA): TGTGCCAGCTCACCATCAGCGGGGACGCAGTATTTT.

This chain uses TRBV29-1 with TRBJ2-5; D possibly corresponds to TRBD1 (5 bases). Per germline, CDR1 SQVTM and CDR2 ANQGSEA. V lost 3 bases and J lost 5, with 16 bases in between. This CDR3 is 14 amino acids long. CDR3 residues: CSVDHPGIGETQYF. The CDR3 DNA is TGCAGCGTTGATCACCCAGGGATAGGGGAGACCCAGTACTTC.

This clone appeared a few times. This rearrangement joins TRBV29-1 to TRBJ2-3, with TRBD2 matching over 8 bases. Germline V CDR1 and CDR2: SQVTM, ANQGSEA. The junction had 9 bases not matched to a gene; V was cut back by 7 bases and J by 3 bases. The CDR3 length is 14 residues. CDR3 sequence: CSALSSGMTDTQYF. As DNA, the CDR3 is TGCAGCGCCCTAAGTAGCGGGATGACAGATACGCAGTATTTT.

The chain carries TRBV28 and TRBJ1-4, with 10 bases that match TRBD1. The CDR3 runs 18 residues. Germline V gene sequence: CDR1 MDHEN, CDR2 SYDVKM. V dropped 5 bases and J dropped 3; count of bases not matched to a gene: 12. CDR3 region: CASSATTGGGESNEKLFF. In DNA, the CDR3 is TGTGCCAGCAGTGCCACGACAGGGGGCGGAGAATCTAATGAAAAACTGTTTTTT.

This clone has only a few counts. As DNA, the CDR3 is TGTGCCAGCAGTTTAAACAGGGACGGCAAAAACATTCAGTACTTC. This translates into CASSLNRDGKNIQYF. The chain joins TRBV27 to TRBJ2-4, with D tentatively TRBD1 (6 bases). CDR3 length: 15 residues. V shed 2 bases and J shed 3 bases, with 11 bases lying between them. The germline gives CDR1 MNHEY, CDR2 SMNVEV (reference sequence).

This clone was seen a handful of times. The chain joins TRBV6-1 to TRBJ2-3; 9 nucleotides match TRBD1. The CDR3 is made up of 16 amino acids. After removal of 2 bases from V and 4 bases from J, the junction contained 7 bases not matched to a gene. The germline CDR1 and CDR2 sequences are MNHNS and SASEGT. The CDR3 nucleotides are TGTGCCAGCAGTGAACTTGGGACAGGGAACTCAGATACGCAGTATTTT. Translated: CASSELGTGNSDTQYF.

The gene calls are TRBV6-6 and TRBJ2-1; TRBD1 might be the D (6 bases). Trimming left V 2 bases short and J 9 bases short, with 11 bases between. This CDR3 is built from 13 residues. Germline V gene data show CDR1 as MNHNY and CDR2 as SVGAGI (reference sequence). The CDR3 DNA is TGTGCCAGCAGTTACAGGACGACAGGTGAGCAGTTCTTC. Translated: CASSYRTTGEQFF.

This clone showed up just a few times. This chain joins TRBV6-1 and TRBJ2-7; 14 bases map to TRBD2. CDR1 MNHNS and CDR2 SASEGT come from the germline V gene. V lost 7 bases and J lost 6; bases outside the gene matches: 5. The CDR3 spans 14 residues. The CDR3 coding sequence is TGTGCCAGCACTGGGACTAGCGGGAGAGGCGAGCAGTACTTC. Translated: CASTGTSGRGEQYF.

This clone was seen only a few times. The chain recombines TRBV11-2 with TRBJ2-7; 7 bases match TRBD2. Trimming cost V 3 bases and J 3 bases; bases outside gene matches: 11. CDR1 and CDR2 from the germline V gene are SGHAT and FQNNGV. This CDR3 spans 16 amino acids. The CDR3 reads CASSFRGGVRSYEQYF. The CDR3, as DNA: TGTGCCAGCAGCTTCCGTGGGGGGGTAAGAAGCTACGAGCAGTACTTC. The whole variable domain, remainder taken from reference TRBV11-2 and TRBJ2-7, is EAGVAQSPRYKIIEKRQSVAFWCNPISGHATLYWYQQILGQGPKLLIQFQNNGVVDDSQLPKDRFSAERLKGVDSTLKIQPAKLEDSAVYLCASSFRGGVRSYEQYFGPGTRLTVT.

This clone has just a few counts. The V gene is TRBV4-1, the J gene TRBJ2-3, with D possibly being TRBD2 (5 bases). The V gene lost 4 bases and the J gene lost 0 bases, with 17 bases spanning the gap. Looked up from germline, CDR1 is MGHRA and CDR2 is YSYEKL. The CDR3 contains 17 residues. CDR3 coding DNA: TGCGCCAGCAGCCCACCCTACATAGCGTACAGCACAGATACGCAGTATTTT. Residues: CASSPPYIAYSTDTQYF.

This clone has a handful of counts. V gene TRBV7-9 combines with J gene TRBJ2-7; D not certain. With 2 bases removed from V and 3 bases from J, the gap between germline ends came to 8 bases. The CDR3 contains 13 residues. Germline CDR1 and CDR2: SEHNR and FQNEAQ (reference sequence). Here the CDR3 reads CASSLMAGYEQYF. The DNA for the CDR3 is TGTGCCAGCAGCTTAATGGCAGGCTACGAGCAGTACTTC.

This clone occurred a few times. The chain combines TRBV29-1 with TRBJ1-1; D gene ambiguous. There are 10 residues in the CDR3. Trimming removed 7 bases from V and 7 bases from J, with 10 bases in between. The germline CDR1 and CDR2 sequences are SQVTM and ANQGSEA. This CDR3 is CSAYLSEAFF. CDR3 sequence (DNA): TGCAGCGCTTATTTGAGTGAAGCTTTCTTT.

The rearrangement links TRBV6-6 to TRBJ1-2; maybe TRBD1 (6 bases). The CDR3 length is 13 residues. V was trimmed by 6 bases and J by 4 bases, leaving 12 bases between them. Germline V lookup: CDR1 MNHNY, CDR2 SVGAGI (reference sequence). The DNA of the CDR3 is TGTGCCAGCAGGCGAGGGGGGGGCTATGGCTACACCTTC. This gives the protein CASRRGGGYGYTF.

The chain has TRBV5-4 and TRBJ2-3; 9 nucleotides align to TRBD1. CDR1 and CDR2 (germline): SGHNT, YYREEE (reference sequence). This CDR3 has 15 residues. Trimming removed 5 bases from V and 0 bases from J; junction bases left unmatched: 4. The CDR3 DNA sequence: TGTGCCAGCAGGGCCGGGACAGGGAGCACAGATACGCAGTATTTT. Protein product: CASRAGTGSTDTQYF. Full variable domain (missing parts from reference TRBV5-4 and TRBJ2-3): ETGVTQSPTHLIKTRGQQVTLRCSSQSGHNTVSWYQQALGQGPQFIFQYYREEENGRGNFPPRFSGLQFPNYSSELNVNALELDDSALYLCASRAGTGSTDTQYFGPGTRLTVL.

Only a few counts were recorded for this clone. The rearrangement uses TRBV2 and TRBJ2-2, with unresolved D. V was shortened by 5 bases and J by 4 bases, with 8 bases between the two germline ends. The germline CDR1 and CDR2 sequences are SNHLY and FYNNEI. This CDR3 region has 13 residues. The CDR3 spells CASSSESTGELFF. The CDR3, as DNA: TGTGCCAGCAGTTCGGAGTCCACCGGGGAGCTGTTTTTT. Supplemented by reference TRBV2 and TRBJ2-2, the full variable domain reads EPEVTQTPSHQVTQMGQEVILRCVPISNHLYFYWYRQILGQKVEFLVSFYNNEISEKSEIFDDQFSVERPDGSNFTLKIRSTKLEDSAMYFCASSSESTGELFFGEGSRLTVL.

The CDR3 nucleotides are TGTGCCAGCAGCCCAGGGATTTTTGATCAGCCCCAGCATTTT. It yields the protein CASSPGIFDQPQHF. The chain recombines TRBV28 with TRBJ1-5; possibly TRBD1 for D (5 bases). The V end was cut by 6 bases, the J end by 5 bases, with 14 bases between. CDR1 is MDHEN, CDR2 SYDVKM, per germline. The CDR3 is 14 residues long.

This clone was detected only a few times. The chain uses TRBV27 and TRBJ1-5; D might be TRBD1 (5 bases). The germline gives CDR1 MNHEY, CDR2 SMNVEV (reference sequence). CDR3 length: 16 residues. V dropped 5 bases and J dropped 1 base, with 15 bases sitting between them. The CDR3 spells CASSPLVGGSNQPQHF. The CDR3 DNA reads TGTGCCAGCAGTCCGTTAGTGGGGGGAAGCAATCAGCCCCAGCATTTT.

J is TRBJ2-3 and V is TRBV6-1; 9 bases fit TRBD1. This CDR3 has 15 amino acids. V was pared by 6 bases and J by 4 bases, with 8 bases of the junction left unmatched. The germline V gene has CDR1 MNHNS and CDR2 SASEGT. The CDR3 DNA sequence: TGTGCCAGCAGGGGGACAGGGCTACTTCCAGATACGCAGTATTTT. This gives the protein CASRGTGLLPDTQYF.

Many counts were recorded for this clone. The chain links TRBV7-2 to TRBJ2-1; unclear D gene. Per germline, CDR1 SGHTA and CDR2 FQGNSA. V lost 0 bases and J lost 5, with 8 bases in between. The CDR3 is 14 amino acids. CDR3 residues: CASSLARTDNEQFF. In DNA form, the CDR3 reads TGTGCCAGCAGCTTAGCGCGTACCGACAATGAGCAGTTCTTC.

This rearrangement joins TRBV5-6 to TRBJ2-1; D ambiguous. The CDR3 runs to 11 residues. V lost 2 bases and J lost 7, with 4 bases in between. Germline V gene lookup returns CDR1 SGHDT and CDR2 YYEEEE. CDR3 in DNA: TGTGCCAGCAGCTTCCGGAATGAGCAGTTCTTC. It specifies CASSFRNEQFF.

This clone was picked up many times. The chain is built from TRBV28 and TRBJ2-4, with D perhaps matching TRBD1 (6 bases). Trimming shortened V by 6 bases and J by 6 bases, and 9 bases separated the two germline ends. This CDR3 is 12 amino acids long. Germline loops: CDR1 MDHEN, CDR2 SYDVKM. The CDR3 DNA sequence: TGTGCCAGCAGCGGACAGCCAAACATTCAGTACTTC. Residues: CASSGQPNIQYF.

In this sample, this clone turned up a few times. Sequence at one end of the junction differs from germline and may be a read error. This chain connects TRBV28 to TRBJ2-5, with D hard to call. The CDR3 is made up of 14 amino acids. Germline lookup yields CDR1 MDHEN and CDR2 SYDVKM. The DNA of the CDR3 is TGTGCCAGCAGTCTCCCCCAAAACCAGGAGACCCAGTACTTC. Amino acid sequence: CASSLPQNQETQYF. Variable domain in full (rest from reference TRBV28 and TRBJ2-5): DVKVTQSSRYLVKRTGEKVFLECVQDMDHENMFWYRQDPGLGLRLIYFSYDVKMKEKGDIPEGYSVSREKKERFSLILESASTNQTSMYLCASSLPQNQETQYFGPGTRLLVL.

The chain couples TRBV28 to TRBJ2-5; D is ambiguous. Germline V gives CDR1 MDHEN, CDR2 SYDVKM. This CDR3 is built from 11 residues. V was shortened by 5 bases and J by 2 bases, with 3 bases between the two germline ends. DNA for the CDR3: TGTGCCAGCAGTCTTCAAGAGACCCAGTACTTC. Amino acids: CASSLQETQYF.

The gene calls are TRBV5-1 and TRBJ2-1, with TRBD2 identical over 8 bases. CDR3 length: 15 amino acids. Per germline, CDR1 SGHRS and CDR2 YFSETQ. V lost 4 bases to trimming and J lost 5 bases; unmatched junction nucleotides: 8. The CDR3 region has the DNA TGCGCCAGCAGCGAGGGACTAGACACCCACAATGAGCAGTTCTTC. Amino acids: CASSEGLDTHNEQFF.